The clone carrying this TCR beta chain was observed many times. This record comes from a study of molecular identifiers for immune sequencing clone quantification. Study background: Replicate RNA came from 20,000 or 100,000 naive CD8 cells and was split five ways, and four parts were sequenced.

Germline trimming cut 4 bases from V and 4 bases from J; bases unmatched to any gene: 8. The CDR3 sequence is 15 residues long. Germline V CDR1 and CDR2: SGHKS, YYEKEE (reference sequence). TCRdb independently ran MiXCR on the PCR reads; one entry per CDR3 protein. Altogether over 600,000 distinct CDR3 sequences are present, about 20% being singletons, with the ten largest covering roughly 0.85%. The sequencing input was naive CD8+ T cells from blood, with Jurkat cell RNA spiked in. Noted subset: FACS-sorted CD8+CD4-CCR7+CD45RA+ naive T cells. This clonotype was sampled from a human donor in good health. Some libraries in this study had Jurkat cell RNA spiked in. The rearrangement joins TRBV5-5 to TRBJ1-1; 9 nucleotides line up with TRBD1. CDR3 sequence: CASSAGTGSGTEAFF. CDR3 coding DNA: TGTGCCAGCAGCGCCGGGACAGGGTCGGGCACTGAAGCTTTCTTT.